This TCR beta chain was observed in a study of cytomegalovirus exposure and HLA in healthy donors. The CDR3 spans 15 residues. V was cut by 4 bases and J by 3 bases, with 12 bases left in between. Germline CDR1 MDHEN, CDR2 SYDVKM. In the PCR, 60 Vbeta and 13 Jbeta primers were used. Libraries were prepared by immunoSEQ multiplex PCR; TCRdb keeps only in-frame clonotypes and omits some of them. The table lists 110,000 or so clones, less than 85% of them singletons. Only a few counts were recorded for this clone. The gene calls are TRBV28 and TRBJ1-4, with a weak D call TRBD1 (5 bases). The specimen was PBMCs. The TCR was taken from a man aged 40-50 years in good health and CMV-seropositive. The CDR3 loop reads CASSSGDRANEKLFF. Written as DNA, the CDR3 is TGTGCCAGCAGTTCGGGGGATCGGGCTAATGAAAAACTGTTTTTT.